The subject of this entry is one T cell receptor beta chain. The antigen it recognizes is unknown. No base quality values were provided; no much bigger clone lies one nucleotide off. These data originate in a study of technical replicates of blood from several donors (dated by TCRdb to the late 2010s). Libraries were constructed by the immunoSEQ multiplex PCR assay. TCRdb obtained this table from immuneACCESS and retained in-frame rearrangements with V and J assigned. These tables miss some clones; where compared with another copy, unresolved V genes account for less than half of the shortfall, and the remainder is unexplained. The sample yields 65,000 to 90,000 clones; around 85% were counted once. Approximately 4.6% of the sample goes to the ten largest clones. Including the terminal cysteine and phenylalanine, the CDR3 comprises 13 residues. Only the CDR3 DNA is retained, 39 bases long and in frame from the first base. Based on the germline V gene, the CDR1 and CDR2 sequences are MNHNS and SASEGT. Germline trimming amounts to 7 bases on V and 6 bases on J, with 9 as the count of junction bases outside the gene matches.

This receptor chain uses TRBV6-1 and TRBJ2-7; TRBD2 aligns with 7 central bases. The source material was PBMCs. This clonotype was obtained from a human donor in good health. Some clones in this sample may be carry-over from other donors' samples. The sequenced DNA is TGTGCCAGCACCACAACTAGCGCCCGCGAGCAGTACTTC. It translates as CASTTTSAREQYF.